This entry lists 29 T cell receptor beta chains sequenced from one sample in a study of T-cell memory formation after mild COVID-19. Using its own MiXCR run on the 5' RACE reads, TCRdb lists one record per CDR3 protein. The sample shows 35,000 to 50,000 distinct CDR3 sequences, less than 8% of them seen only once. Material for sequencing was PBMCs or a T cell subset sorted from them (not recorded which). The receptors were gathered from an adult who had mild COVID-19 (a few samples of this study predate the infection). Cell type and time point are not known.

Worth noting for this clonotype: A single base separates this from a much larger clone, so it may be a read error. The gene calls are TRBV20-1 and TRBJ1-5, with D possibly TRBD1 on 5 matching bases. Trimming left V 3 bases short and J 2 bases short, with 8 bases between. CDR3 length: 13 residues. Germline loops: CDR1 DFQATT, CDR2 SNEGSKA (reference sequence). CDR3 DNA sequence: TGCAGTGCTAGGGTACAGGGCAATCAGCCCCAGCATTTT. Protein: CSARVQGNQPQHF.

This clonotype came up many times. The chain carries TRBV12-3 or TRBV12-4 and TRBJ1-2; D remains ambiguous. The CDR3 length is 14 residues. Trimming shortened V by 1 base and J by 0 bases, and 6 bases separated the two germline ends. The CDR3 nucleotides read TGTGCCAGCAGTTTAGGACCAGCTAACTATGGCTACACCTTC. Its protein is CASSLGPANYGYTF.

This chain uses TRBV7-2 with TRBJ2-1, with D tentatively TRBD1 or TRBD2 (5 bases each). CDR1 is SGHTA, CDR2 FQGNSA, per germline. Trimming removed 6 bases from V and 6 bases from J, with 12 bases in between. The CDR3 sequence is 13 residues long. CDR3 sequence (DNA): TGTGCCAGCAGTTCCGGGACCACCAATGAGCAGTTCTTC. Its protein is CASSSGTTNEQFF.

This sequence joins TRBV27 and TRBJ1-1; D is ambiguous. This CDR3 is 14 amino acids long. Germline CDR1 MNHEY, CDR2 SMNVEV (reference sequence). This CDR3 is CARAGAHSNTEAFF. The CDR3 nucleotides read TGTGCGAGGGCAGGTGCCCACTCGAACACTGAAGCTTTCTTT.

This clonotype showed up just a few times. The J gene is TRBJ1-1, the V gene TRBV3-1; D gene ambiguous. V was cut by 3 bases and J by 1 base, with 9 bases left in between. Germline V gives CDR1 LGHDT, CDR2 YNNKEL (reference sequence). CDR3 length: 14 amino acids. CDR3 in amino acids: CASSHAVGNTEAFF. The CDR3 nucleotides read TGTGCCAGCAGCCATGCGGTAGGGAACACTGAAGCTTTCTTT.

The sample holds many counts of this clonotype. Here the CDR3 DNA reads TGTGCCATCACTGGGAGCCTCGGGGGGGAGAACACTGAAGCTTTCTTT. Protein sequence: CAITGSLGGENTEAFF. The rearrangement links TRBV10-3 to TRBJ1-1; TRBD1 might be the D (5 bases). V lost 7 bases, J lost 1 base, and 19 bases lay in between. The CDR3 is 16 amino acids. Germline CDR1 is ENHRY and CDR2 is SYGVKD.

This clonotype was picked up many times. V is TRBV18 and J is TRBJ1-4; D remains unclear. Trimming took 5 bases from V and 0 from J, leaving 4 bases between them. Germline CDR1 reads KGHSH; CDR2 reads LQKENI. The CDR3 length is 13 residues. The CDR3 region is CASSVSTNEKLFF. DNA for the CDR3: TGTGCCAGCTCAGTCTCAACTAATGAAAAACTGTTTTTT.

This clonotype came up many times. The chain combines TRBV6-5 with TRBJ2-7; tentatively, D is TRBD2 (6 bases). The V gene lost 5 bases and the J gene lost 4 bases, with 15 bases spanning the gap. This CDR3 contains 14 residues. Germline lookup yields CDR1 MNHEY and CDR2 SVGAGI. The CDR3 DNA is TGTGCCAGCAGTCGCCCAGGCGGGACTTACGAGCAGTACTTC. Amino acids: CASSRPGGTYEQYF.

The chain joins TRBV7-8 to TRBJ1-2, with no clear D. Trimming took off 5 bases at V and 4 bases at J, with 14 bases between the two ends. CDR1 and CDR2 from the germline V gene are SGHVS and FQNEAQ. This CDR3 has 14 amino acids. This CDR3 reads CASSPRATGYGYTF. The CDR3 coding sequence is TGTGCCAGCAGCCCCCGGGCCACCGGCTATGGCTACACCTTC.

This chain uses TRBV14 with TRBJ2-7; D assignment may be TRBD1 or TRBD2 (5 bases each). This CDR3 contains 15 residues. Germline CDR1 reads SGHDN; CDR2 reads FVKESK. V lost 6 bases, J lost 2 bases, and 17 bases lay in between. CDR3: CASSPNPGPTYEQYF. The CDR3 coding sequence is TGTGCCAGCAGTCCCAATCCGGGACCCACCTACGAGCAGTACTTC.

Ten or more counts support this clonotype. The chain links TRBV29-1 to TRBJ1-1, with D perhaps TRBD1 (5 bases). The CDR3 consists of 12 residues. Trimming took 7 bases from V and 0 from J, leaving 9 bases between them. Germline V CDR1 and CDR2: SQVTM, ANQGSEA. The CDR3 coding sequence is TGCAGCGCCCTGACAGTGAACACTGAAGCTTTCTTT. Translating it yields CSALTVNTEAFF.

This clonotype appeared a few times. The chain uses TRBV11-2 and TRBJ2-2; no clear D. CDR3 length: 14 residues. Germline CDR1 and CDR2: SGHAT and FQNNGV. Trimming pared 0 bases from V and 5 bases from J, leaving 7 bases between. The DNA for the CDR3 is TGTGCCAGCAGCTTAGATGTGGCTACCGGGGAGCTGTTTTTT. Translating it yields CASSLDVATGELFF.

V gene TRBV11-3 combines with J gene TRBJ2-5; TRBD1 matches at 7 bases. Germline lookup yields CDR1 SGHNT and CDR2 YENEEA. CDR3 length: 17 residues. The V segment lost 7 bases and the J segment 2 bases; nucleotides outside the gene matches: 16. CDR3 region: CASTKTRQGQGQETQYF. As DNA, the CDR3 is TGTGCCAGCACCAAAACTCGACAGGGCCAAGGGCAAGAGACCCAGTACTTC.

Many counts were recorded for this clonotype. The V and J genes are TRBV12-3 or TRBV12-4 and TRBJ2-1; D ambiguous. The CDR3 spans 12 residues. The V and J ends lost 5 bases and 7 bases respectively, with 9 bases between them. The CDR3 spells CASSPRPNEQFF. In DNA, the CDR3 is TGTGCCAGCAGTCCGCGGCCTAATGAGCAGTTCTTC.

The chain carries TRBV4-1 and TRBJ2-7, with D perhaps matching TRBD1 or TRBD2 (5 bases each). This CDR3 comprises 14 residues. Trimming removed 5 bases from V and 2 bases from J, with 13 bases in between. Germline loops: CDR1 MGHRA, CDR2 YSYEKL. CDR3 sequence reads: CASSSGTFPYEQYF. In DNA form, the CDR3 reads TGCGCCAGCAGCTCAGGGACGTTCCCCTACGAGCAGTACTTC.

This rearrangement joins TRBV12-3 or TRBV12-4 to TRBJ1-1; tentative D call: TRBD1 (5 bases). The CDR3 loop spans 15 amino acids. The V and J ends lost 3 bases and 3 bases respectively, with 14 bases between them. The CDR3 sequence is CASSLGWGGDTEAFF. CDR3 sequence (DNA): TGTGCCAGCAGTTTGGGCTGGGGGGGGGACACTGAAGCTTTCTTT.

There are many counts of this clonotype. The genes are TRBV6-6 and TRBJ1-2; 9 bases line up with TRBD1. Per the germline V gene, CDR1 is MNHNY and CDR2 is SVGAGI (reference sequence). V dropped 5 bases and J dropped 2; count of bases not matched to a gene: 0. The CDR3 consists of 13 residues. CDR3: CASSGQGNYGYTF. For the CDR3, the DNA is TGTGCCAGCAGTGGACAGGGGAACTATGGCTACACCTTC.

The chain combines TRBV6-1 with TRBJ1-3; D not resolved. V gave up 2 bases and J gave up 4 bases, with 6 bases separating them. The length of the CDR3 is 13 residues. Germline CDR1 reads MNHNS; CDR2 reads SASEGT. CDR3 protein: CASSELAGNTIYF. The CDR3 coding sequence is TGTGCCAGCAGTGAATTGGCCGGAAACACCATATATTTT.

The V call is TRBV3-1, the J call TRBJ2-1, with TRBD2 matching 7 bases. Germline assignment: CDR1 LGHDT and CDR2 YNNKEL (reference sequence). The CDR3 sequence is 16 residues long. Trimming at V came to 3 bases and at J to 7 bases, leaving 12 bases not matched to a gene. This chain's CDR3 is CASSQVGREWRNEQFF. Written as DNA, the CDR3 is TGTGCCAGCAGCCAGGTCGGGCGGGAGTGGAGGAATGAGCAGTTCTTC.

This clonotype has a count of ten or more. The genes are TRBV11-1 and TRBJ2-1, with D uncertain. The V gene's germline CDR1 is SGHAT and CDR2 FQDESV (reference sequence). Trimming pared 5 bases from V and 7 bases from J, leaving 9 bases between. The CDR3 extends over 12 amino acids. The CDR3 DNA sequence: TGTGCCAGCAGCACCCTCGGGAATGAGCAGTTCTTC. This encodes CASSTLGNEQFF.

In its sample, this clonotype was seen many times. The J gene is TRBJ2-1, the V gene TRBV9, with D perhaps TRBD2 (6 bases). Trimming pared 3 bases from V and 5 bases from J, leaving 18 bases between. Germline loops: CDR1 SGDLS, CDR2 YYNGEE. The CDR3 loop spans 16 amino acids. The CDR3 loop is CASSGRIGSTHNEQFF. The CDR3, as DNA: TGTGCCAGCAGCGGCAGAATCGGGAGTACTCACAATGAGCAGTTCTTC.

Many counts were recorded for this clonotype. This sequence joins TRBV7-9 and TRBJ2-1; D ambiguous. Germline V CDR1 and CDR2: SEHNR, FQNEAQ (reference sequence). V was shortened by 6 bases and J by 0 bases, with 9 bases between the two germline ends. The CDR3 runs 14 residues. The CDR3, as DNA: TGTGCCAGCAGAGGACCTCTCTCCTACAATGAGCAGTTCTTC. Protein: CASRGPLSYNEQFF.

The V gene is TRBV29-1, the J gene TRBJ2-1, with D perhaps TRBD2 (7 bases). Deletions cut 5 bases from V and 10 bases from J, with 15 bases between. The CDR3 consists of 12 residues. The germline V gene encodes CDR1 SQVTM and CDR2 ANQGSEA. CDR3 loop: CSVNRDGGEQFF. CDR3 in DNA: TGCAGCGTTAACAGGGACGGGGGGGAGCAGTTCTTC.

CDR3 residues: CACLPAQETQYF. CDR3 DNA sequence: TGTGCCTGCCTACCCGCACAAGAGACCCAGTACTTC. The V call is TRBV30, the J call TRBJ2-5, with D unresolved. The V gene's germline CDR1 is GTSNPN and CDR2 SVGIG (reference sequence). With 6 bases removed from V and 2 bases from J, the gap between germline ends came to 10 bases. This CDR3 is 12 amino acids long.

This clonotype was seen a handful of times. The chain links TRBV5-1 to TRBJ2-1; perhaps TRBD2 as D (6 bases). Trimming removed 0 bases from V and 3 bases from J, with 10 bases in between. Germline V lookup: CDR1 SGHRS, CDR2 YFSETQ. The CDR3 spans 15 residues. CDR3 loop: CASSLGASDYNEQFF. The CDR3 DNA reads TGCGCCAGCAGCTTGGGCGCTAGCGACTACAATGAGCAGTTCTTC.

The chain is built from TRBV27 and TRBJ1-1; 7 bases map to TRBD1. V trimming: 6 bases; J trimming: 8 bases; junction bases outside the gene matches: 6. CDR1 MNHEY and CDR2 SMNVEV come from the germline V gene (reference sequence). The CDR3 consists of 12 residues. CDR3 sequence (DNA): TGTGCCAGCAGCCGACCGGGACAGGAAGCTTTCTTT. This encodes CASSRPGQEAFF.

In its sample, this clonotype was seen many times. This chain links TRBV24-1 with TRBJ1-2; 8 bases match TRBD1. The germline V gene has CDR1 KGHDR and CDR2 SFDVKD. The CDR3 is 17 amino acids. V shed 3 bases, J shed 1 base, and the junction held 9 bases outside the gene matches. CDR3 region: CATSDPLGQGVNYGYTF. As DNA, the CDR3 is TGTGCCACCAGTGATCCCCTCGGACAGGGAGTTAACTATGGCTACACCTTC.

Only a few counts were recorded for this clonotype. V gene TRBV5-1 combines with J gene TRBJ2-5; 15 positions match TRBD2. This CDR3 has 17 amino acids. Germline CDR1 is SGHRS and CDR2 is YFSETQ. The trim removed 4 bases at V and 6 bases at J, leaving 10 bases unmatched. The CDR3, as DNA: TGCGCCAGCAGCAATACAAGGACTAGCGGGGGGGTTCAGACCCAGTACTTC. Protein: CASSNTRTSGGVQTQYF.

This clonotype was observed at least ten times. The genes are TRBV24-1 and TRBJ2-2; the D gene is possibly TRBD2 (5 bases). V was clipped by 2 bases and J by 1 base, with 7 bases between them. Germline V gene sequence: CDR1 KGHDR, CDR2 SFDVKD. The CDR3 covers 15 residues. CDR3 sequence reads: CATSDWRVNTGELFF. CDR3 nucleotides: TGTGCCACCAGTGATTGGCGGGTGAACACCGGGGAGCTGTTTTTT.